This T cell receptor (beta chain) was recovered during a study of spatial heterogeneity in lung cancer. MiXCR was run by TCRdb on the 5' RACE reads, yielding one entry per CDR3 protein. The sample lists 5,000 or so distinct CDR3 sequences, around 16% occurring once. Indicated time point: sample taken at primary tumor resection. Whole RNA, which was extracted from tumor, nontumor lung tissue or frozen PBMC, was sequenced without any cell sorting. The source was normal lung tissue next to the tumor, collected at surgery. This TCR was recovered from a male donor with early-stage non-small cell lung cancer.

CDR3: CSARVLAAYEQYF. In DNA form, the CDR3 reads TGCAGTGCTAGGGTTCTAGCTGCGTACGAGCAGTACTTC. The rearrangement links TRBV20-1 to TRBJ2-7, with D perhaps matching TRBD2 (5 bases). The CDR3 covers 13 residues. Germline assignment: CDR1 DFQATT and CDR2 SNEGSKA (reference sequence). Between the trimmed V and J ends, which lost 3 bases and 4 bases, there was a span of 13 bases.